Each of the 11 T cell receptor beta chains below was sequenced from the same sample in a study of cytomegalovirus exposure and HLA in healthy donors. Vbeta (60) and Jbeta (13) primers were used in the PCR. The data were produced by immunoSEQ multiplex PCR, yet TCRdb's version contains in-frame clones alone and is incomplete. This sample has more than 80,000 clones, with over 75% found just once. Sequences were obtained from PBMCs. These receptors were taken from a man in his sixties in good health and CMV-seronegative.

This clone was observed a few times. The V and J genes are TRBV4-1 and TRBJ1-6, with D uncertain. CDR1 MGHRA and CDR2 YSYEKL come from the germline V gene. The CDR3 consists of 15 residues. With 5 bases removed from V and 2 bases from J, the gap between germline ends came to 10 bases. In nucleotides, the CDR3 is TGCGCCAGCAGCTCACAAGATGCCTATAATTCACCCCTCCACTTT. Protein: CASSSQDAYNSPLHF.

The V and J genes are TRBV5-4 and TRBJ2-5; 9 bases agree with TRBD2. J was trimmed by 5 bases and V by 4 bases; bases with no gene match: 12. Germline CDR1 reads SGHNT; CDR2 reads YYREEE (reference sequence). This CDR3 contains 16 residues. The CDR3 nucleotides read TGTGCCAGCAGCCCAGCCGGCGGGAGGGGAAGGGAGACCCAGTACTTC. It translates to CASSPAGGRGRETQYF. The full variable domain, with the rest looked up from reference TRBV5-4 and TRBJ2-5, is ETGVTQSPTHLIKTRGQQVTLRCSSQSGHNTVSWYQQALGQGPQFIFQYYREEENGRGNFPPRFSGLQFPNYSSELNVNALELDDSALYLCASSPAGGRGRETQYFGPGTRLLVL.

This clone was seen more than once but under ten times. In DNA form, the CDR3 reads TGTGCCAGCAGTGCCTCACTCGGGTACAGGGGTAATTCACCCCTCCACTTT. This codes for CASSASLGYRGNSPLHF. This rearrangement joins TRBV25-1 to TRBJ1-6, with 7 bases identical to TRBD1. With 4 bases clipped from V and 6 bases from J, the junction kept 12 bases outside the gene matches. Germline V gene lookup returns CDR1 MGHDK and CDR2 SYGVNS. This CDR3 region has 17 residues.

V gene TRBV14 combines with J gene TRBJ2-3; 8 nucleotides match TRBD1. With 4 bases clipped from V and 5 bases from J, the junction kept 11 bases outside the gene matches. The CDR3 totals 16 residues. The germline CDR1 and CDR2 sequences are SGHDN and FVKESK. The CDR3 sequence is CASSPPPRGPGDTQYF. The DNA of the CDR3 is TGTGCCAGCAGCCCTCCCCCCAGGGGGCCGGGAGATACGCAGTATTTT.

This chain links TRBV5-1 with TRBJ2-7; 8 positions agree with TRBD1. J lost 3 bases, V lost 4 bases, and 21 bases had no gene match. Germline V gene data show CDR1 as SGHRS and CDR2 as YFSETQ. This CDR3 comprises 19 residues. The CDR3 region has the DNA TGCGCCAGCAGCCGGACAGGGAGAGCCACCCGGACCACCCGCTACGAGCAGTACTTC. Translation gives CASSRTGRATRTTRYEQYF.

CDR3 amino acids: CASSQVSAGANVLTF. CDR3 in DNA: TGCGCCAGCAGCCAAGTTTCCGCGGGGGCCAACGTCCTGACTTTC. The V call is TRBV4-3, the J call TRBJ2-6; no firm D call. CDR1 is LGHNA and CDR2 is YSLEER in the germline V gene. The length of the CDR3 is 15 residues. Trimming removed 1 base from V and 4 bases from J, with 8 bases in between.

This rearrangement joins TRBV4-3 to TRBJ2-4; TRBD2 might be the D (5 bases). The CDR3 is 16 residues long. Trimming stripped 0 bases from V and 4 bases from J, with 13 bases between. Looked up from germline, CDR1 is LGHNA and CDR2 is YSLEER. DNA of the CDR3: TGCGCCAGCAGCCAAGATTACGCGGGCCTAAAAAACATTCAGTACTTC. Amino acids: CASSQDYAGLKNIQYF.

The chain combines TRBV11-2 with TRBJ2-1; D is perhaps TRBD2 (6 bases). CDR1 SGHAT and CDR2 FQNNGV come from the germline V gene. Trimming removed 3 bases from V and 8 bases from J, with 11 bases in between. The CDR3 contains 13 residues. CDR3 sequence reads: CASSLRLVDEQFF. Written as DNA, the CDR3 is TGTGCCAGCAGCTTGAGACTAGTGGATGAGCAGTTCTTC.

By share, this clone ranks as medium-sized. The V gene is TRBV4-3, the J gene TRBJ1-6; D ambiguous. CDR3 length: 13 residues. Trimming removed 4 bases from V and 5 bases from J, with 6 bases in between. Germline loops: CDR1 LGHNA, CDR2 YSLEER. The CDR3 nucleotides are TGCGCCAGCAGCCCGCAGAATAATTCACCCCTCCACTTT. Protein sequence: CASSPQNNSPLHF.

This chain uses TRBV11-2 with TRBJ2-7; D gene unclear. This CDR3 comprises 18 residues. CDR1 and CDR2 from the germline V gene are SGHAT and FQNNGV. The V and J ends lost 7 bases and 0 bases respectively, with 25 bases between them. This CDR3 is CASTLTSFGDWSSYEQYF. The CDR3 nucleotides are TGTGCCAGCACCCTCACCTCTTTCGGAGACTGGAGCTCCTACGAGCAGTACTTC. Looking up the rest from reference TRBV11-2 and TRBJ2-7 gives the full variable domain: EAGVAQSPRYKIIEKRQSVAFWCNPISGHATLYWYQQILGQGPKLLIQFQNNGVVDDSQLPKDRFSAERLKGVDSTLKIQPAKLEDSAVYLCASTLTSFGDWSSYEQYFGPGTRLTVT.

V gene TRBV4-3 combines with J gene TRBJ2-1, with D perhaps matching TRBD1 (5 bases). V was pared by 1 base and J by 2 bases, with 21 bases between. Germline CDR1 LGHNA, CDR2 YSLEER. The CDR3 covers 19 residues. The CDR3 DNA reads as TGCGCCAGCAGCCAAGCCCCCCAGGGCAGACTTCGCCCCTACAATGAGCAGTTCTTC. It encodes CASSQAPQGRLRPYNEQFF.